One TCR beta chain is described in this entry. The sample comes from a study of shared clonotypes between healthy human individuals. Profiling relied on immunoSEQ multiplex PCR, and the TCRdb table lists in-frame clones only, not all of them. The table lists more than 2 million clones, around 93% of them singletons. The germline V and J ends were trimmed by 10 bases and 11 bases, with 21 bases remaining between them. Germline CDR1 LNHDA, CDR2 SQIVND (reference sequence). This CDR3 is 13 amino acids long. Cells designated naive CD8 were CD45RO-negative and were positively selected for CCR7, with terminally differentiated effector memory CD45RA+ cells excluded.

The sequence was obtained from a man younger than 35 in good health. Some clones in this sample may be carry-over from other donors' samples. The sequenced sample was naive CD8+ T cells from PBMCs. This chain uses TRBV19 with TRBJ1-5; TRBD1 is a possible D gene (5 bases). The CDR3 DNA is TGTGCCACCTCCTGGGGGGGGGACCGGTCCCAGCATTTT. Amino acid sequence: CATSWGGDRSQHF.